This T cell receptor (beta chain) comes out of a study of post-analysis software for immune sequencing data. Study conclusions and caveats: A few TRBV segments occurring more often in patients than controls included TRBV5-6, TRBV5-1 and TRBV20-1.

This clonotype turned up a few times. Its matching antigen is unknown. CDR1 and CDR2 from the germline V gene are MDHEN and SYDVKM. This CDR3 comprises 14 residues. Trimming left V 0 bases short and J 5 bases short, with 10 bases between. Tagging with unique molecular identifiers was a feature of the TCR beta cDNA libraries. TCRdb called the PCR reads again in MiXCR, with one record for every CDR3 protein. The sample shows some 690,000 distinct CDR3 sequences, about 27% of them seen only once. The material sequenced was blood. The J gene is TRBJ1-2, the V gene TRBV28; D is possibly TRBD1 (5 bases). This TCR came from a girl aged 5-17 years with multiple sclerosis. CDR3 DNA sequence: TGTGCCAGCAGTTTATGGCCGGGGGTATATGGCTACACCTTC. It translates to CASSLWPGVYGYTF.